These 6 T cell receptor beta chains originate from one sample sequenced in a study of OX40 agonist ivuxolimab in advanced cancers. The repertoire was sequenced with immunoSEQ multiplex PCR; TCRdb's copy has only in-frame clones and lacks some. Counted here are some 30,000 clones, approximately 92% occurring once; the ten biggest clones make up about 33%. Source: CD4+ or CD8+ T cells sorted from blood, taken in a trial of the OX40 agonist ivuxolimab. Receptors originate from an adult with an advanced solid tumor such as melanoma, head and neck, liver or kidney cancer.

The V call is TRBV29-1, the J call TRBJ2-7; D is uncertain. The ends were cut back, 6 bases at V and 9 bases at J, with 21 bases in the middle. The CDR3 covers 13 residues. Germline-derived CDR1 and CDR2 are SQVTM and ANQGSEA. CDR3 amino acids: CSVTLRGEAGQYF. As DNA, the CDR3 is TGCAGCGTGACCCTCCGTGGGGAAGCTGGGCAGTACTTC.

V gene TRBV7-9 combines with J gene TRBJ2-7; perhaps D is TRBD1 or TRBD2 (5 bases each). Between the trimmed V and J ends, which lost 3 bases and 6 bases, there was a span of 12 bases. CDR1 and CDR2 (germline): SEHNR, FQNEAQ (reference sequence). There are 13 residues in the CDR3. CDR3 in amino acids: CASSFGDGGEQYF. Here the CDR3 DNA reads TGTGCCAGCAGCTTTGGGGATGGGGGCGAGCAGTACTTC.

This chain joins TRBV30 and TRBJ2-1; 11 nucleotides match TRBD2. The CDR3 runs 14 residues. Germline V gives CDR1 GTSNPN, CDR2 SVGIG (reference sequence). The V and J ends lost 3 bases and 8 bases, in that order; junction bases with no gene match: 6. DNA of the CDR3: TGTGCCTGGAGCTGGATAGCGGGAGGGGATGAGCAGTTCTTC. It codes for CAWSWIAGGDEQFF.

The rearrangement links TRBV2 to TRBJ2-7; TRBD2 matches 13 bases. Trimming took 6 bases from V and 3 from J; bases not matched to a gene: 14. The CDR3 is 18 amino acids. Germline V gene lookup returns CDR1 SNHLY and CDR2 FYNNEI. The CDR3 nucleotides read TGTGCCAGCAGGCTCGGGGGGACTAGCGGGATATTACACTACGAGCAGTACTTC. Protein product: CASRLGGTSGILHYEQYF.

The rearrangement joins TRBV27 to TRBJ2-7; 8 bases are shared with TRBD2. The ends lost 4 bases at V and 7 bases at J; junction bases unmatched: 9. Per germline, CDR1 MNHEY and CDR2 SMNVEV (reference sequence). The CDR3 has 14 amino acids. CDR3 sequence: CASSYGGGGMEQYF. The CDR3 DNA follows: TGTGCCAGCAGTTACGGGGGGGGCGGGATGGAGCAGTACTTC.

The CDR3 DNA reads TGCGCCAGCAGCCAAGACGGGCGGAAGGGGTATGGCTACACCTTC. It encodes CASSQDGRKGYGYTF. This sequence joins TRBV4-3 and TRBJ1-2; D perhaps matches TRBD1 (5 bases). Trimming left V 0 bases short and J 5 bases short, with 13 bases between. The CDR3 consists of 15 residues. Germline V gives CDR1 LGHNA, CDR2 YSLEER.